Each of the 27 T cell receptor beta chains below was sequenced from the same sample in a study of spatial heterogeneity in lung cancer. Study-level points and caveats: How many expanded intratumoral alpha and beta TCRs were present tracked the tumor mutation count, which was a count of nonsynonymous mutations.

These TCRs are of unknown antigen specificity. TCRdb reanalysed the 5' RACE reads using MiXCR and keeps one entry per CDR3 protein. The sample has about 18,000 distinct CDR3 sequences; 6% to 9% are singletons. Described time point: sample taken at primary tumor resection. Specimen: lung tumor tissue, collected at surgery. The receptor source for this set is a male donor with early-stage non-small cell lung cancer.

This clonotype appeared a few times. The gene calls are TRBV19 and TRBJ1-6; D gene ambiguous. CDR1 and CDR2 from the germline V gene are LNHDA and SQIVND (reference sequence). With 7 bases removed from V and 0 bases from J, the gap between germline ends came to 19 bases. The length of the CDR3 is 18 residues. The CDR3 DNA follows: TGTGCCAGTACCTCCTGGGGAACACGAAGCTCCTATAATTCACCCCTCCACTTT. Translating gives CASTSWGTRSSYNSPLHF.

This clonotype has ten or more counts. The rearrangement links TRBV20-1 to TRBJ2-5; TRBD2 matches 7 bases. The CDR3 runs 15 residues. The germline V gene encodes CDR1 DFQATT and CDR2 SNEGSKA (reference sequence). V lost 6 bases, J lost 1 base, and 11 bases stayed unmatched. The CDR3 protein is CSALQAGRPQETQYF. CDR3 nucleotides: TGCAGTGCCCTCCAAGCGGGGCGCCCCCAAGAGACCCAGTACTTC.

This clonotype was counted between two and nine times. With a much larger clone just one base away, this may be a read error. The rearrangement uses TRBV10-2 and TRBJ2-1; D call uncertain. Germline CDR1 is WSHSY and CDR2 is SAAADI. Deletions cut 3 bases from V and 3 bases from J, with 0 bases between. The CDR3 is made up of 11 amino acids. The CDR3 region has the DNA TGCGCCAGCAGTGACTACAATGAGCAGTTCTTC. Protein: CASSDYNEQFF.

This clonotype was observed at least ten times. The CDR3 loop reads CSARRSAGGISETQYF. The CDR3 bases are TGCAGTGCTAGACGGTCAGCGGGGGGGATAAGTGAGACCCAGTACTTC. The chain is built from TRBV20-1 and TRBJ2-5, with 10 positions matching TRBD2. CDR3 length: 16 amino acids. V trimming: 2 bases; J trimming: 5 bases; junction bases outside the gene matches: 11. Looked up from germline, CDR1 is DFQATT and CDR2 is SNEGSKA (reference sequence).

This clonotype was observed at least ten times. The chain has TRBV12-3 or TRBV12-4 and TRBJ1-3; TRBD1 matches at 7 bases. Trimming at V came to 8 bases and at J to 0 bases, leaving 13 bases not matched to a gene. The CDR3 consists of 17 residues. CDR3 coding DNA: TGTGCCAGCGGGTGGACGGGACAGACTAGCTCTGGAAACACCATATATTTT. Its protein product is CASGWTGQTSSGNTIYF.

In this sample, this clonotype turned up many times. The chain employs TRBV19 and TRBJ2-7, with TRBD1 matching 7 bases. After removal of 4 bases from V and 3 bases from J, the junction contained 3 bases not matched to a gene. The CDR3 sequence is 13 residues long. Germline CDR1 reads LNHDA; CDR2 reads SQIVND (reference sequence). The CDR3 loop is CASSNNRGYEQYF. CDR3 coding DNA: TGTGCCAGTAGTAACAACAGGGGCTACGAGCAGTACTTC.

Remarks on this clonotype: This sequence may be a read error, since a much larger clone differs from it by one base. The rearrangement uses TRBV27 and TRBJ2-7; maybe TRBD1 (5 bases). Germline V gene lookup returns CDR1 MNHEY and CDR2 SMNVEV (reference sequence). The CDR3 has 18 amino acids. The CDR3 loop is CANSLGSDRPLPPYEQYF. The CDR3 nucleotides are TGTGCCAACAGTTTAGGGTCAGACAGACCCCTGCCCCCTTACGAGCAGTACTTC.

This clonotype was found a few times. V is TRBV7-2 and J is TRBJ1-2; TRBD1 is a possible D gene (5 bases). The CDR3 runs 15 residues. Looked up from germline, CDR1 is SGHTA and CDR2 is FQGNSA. Trimming shortened V by 3 bases and J by 4 bases, and 15 bases separated the two germline ends. The CDR3 here is CASSFGGNGLYGYTF. In DNA form, the CDR3 reads TGTGCCAGCAGCTTTGGGGGGAATGGCCTCTATGGCTACACCTTC.

The V and J genes are TRBV24-1 and TRBJ2-5; D possibly corresponds to TRBD1 (6 bases). The germline V gene has CDR1 KGHDR and CDR2 SFDVKD. Trimming cost V 1 base and J 7 bases, with 18 bases left between them. The CDR3 spans 16 residues. CDR3 region: CATSDFGATGPGTQYF. The CDR3 bases are TGTGCCACCAGTGATTTTGGCGCGACAGGCCCAGGGACCCAGTACTTC.

This clonotype was picked up a small number of times. CDR3 nucleotide sequence: TGTGCCAGCAGTTACTCGAGTGGCGGGTCGCAGCATCAGCCCCAGCATTTT. This translates into CASSYSSGGSQHQPQHF. V is TRBV6-2 or TRBV6-3 and J is TRBJ1-5; unclear D gene. V lost 0 bases and J lost 5, with 17 bases in between. Germline CDR1 reads MNHEY; CDR2 reads SVGEGT. This CDR3 is built from 17 residues.

This clonotype was found many times. J is TRBJ1-5 and V is TRBV20-1; 11 bases line up with TRBD1. Germline loops: CDR1 DFQATT, CDR2 SNEGSKA (reference sequence). The CDR3 consists of 13 residues. V trimming: 5 bases; J trimming: 6 bases; junction bases outside the gene matches: 3. CDR3 DNA sequence: TGCAGTGCTGGACAGGGGGCGGGTCAGCCCCAGCATTTT. This gives the protein CSAGQGAGQPQHF.

This clonotype occurred many times. CDR3 in DNA: TGTGCCAGCAGCACCTTCCGGGGCCGCTGGGACTACGAGCAGTACTTC. Protein product: CASSTFRGRWDYEQYF. The rearrangement links TRBV7-3 to TRBJ2-7; D could derive from TRBD1 or TRBD2 (5 bases each). Germline V gives CDR1 SGHTA, CDR2 FQGTGA. V lost 5 bases, J lost 3 bases, and 20 bases lay in between. The CDR3 length is 16 residues.

This clonotype was seen many times. The chain couples TRBV10-3 to TRBJ1-1, with TRBD1 identical over 9 bases. With V trimmed by 0 bases and J by 4 bases, 12 bases remained unmatched. The V gene's germline CDR1 is ENHRY and CDR2 SYGVKD. The CDR3 is made up of 18 amino acids. The chain's CDR3 is CAISESPGQGMLRTEAFF. For the CDR3, the DNA is TGTGCCATCAGTGAGTCTCCGGGACAGGGAATGCTGCGCACTGAAGCTTTCTTT.

This clonotype occurred a few times. This sequence joins TRBV27 and TRBJ2-7; D is unresolved. The CDR3 is 14 amino acids. The germline V and J ends were trimmed by 3 bases and 0 bases, with 9 bases remaining between them. Germline values: CDR1 MNHEY, CDR2 SMNVEV (reference sequence). The CDR3 sequence is CASSLGFSSYEQYF. DNA for the CDR3: TGTGCCAGCAGTTTGGGTTTCAGCTCCTACGAGCAGTACTTC.

This clonotype was seen at least ten times. The chain recombines TRBV14 with TRBJ2-5; 11 bases fit TRBD2. This CDR3 is 16 amino acids long. The V gene end was trimmed by 4 bases and the J gene end by 4 bases; junction bases not matched to a gene: 8. Germline CDR1 and CDR2: SGHDN and FVKESK. The CDR3 nucleotides are TGTGCCAGCAGCCCCGGACTAGCGGGCGGTAGAGAGACCCAGTACTTC. This sequence encodes CASSPGLAGGRETQYF.

This clonotype has only a few counts. This chain joins TRBV6-5 and TRBJ1-1, with unresolved D. CDR3 length equals 13 residues. The V gene's germline CDR1 is MNHEY and CDR2 SVGAGI. The V gene lost 6 bases and the J gene lost 11 bases, with 19 bases spanning the gap. CDR3 amino acids: CASSYRVKSSAFF. In nucleotides, the CDR3 is TGTGCCAGCAGCTACAGAGTGAAGTCGTCGGCTTTCTTT.

This clonotype is termed medium-sized. This sequence joins TRBV4-3 and TRBJ1-2; TRBD1 is a possible D gene (6 bases). CDR3 length: 15 residues. Trimming took 4 bases from V and 5 from J, leaving 17 bases between them. CDR1 is LGHNA and CDR2 is YSLEER in the germline V gene. In DNA form, the CDR3 reads TGCGCCAGCAGCCTAAGGCACAGGGATGTTTATGGCTACACCTTC. This encodes CASSLRHRDVYGYTF.

This clonotype was seen many times. The V call is TRBV28, the J call TRBJ1-5; 8 bases line up with TRBD1. CDR1 and CDR2 from the germline V gene are MDHEN and SYDVKM. CDR3 length equals 18 residues. Germline trimming cut 5 bases from V and 0 bases from J; bases unmatched to any gene: 12. In DNA, the CDR3 is TGTGCCAGCAGTCCCCCGGGGCAGGGGGCTTCTAGCAATCAGCCCCAGCATTTT. Protein sequence: CASSPPGQGASSNQPQHF. The full variable domain, rest sourced from reference TRBV28 and TRBJ1-5, is DVKVTQSSRYLVKRTGEKVFLECVQDMDHENMFWYRQDPGLGLRLIYFSYDVKMKEKGDIPEGYSVSREKKERFSLILESASTNQTSMYLCASSPPGQGASSNQPQHFGDGTRLSIL.

J is TRBJ2-2 and V is TRBV19, with TRBD2 identical over 8 bases. The CDR3 totals 15 residues. V gave up 5 bases and J gave up 4 bases; unmatched junction bases: 6. Germline assignment: CDR1 LNHDA and CDR2 SQIVND (reference sequence). The CDR3 DNA reads TGTGCCAGTAGTCGCGGGGGGCCGATCACCGGGGAGCTGTTTTTT. This encodes CASSRGGPITGELFF.

At least ten counts were recorded for this clonotype. This sequence joins TRBV12-3 or TRBV12-4 and TRBJ2-3, with D hard to call. CDR3 size: 11 residues. Trimming pared 6 bases from V and 2 bases from J, leaving 3 bases between. The CDR3 here is CASSFTDTQYF. Written as DNA, the CDR3 is TGTGCCAGCAGCTTCACAGATACGCAGTATTTT.

This clonotype was detected ten times or more. This chain connects TRBV13 to TRBJ2-1, with TRBD2 matching 14 bases. Germline loops: CDR1 PRHDT, CDR2 FYEKMQ (reference sequence). The junction had 6 bases not matched to a gene; V was cut back by 5 bases and J by 9 bases. The CDR3 extends over 15 amino acids. The CDR3 DNA follows: TGTGCCAGCAGCCCAGGACTAGCGGGGGGACGTGAGCAGTTCTTC. Translation gives CASSPGLAGGREQFF.

This clonotype was counted ten times or more. The rearrangement uses TRBV18 and TRBJ1-1, with a weak D call TRBD1 (6 bases). The V and J ends lost 4 bases and 3 bases respectively, with 15 bases between them. The CDR3 is 15 residues long. The V gene's germline CDR1 is KGHSH and CDR2 LQKENI. CDR3 region: CASSLWGPGDTEAFF. The CDR3 DNA sequence: TGTGCCAGCTCACTTTGGGGGCCAGGGGACACTGAAGCTTTCTTT.

This clonotype has ten or more counts. The chain couples TRBV12-3 or TRBV12-4 to TRBJ1-1; no definite D call. Trimming left V 5 bases short and J 1 base short, with 11 bases between. The CDR3 has 14 amino acids. The CDR3 bases are TGTGCCAGCAGTCCGATTGACCGGAACACTGAAGCTTTCTTT. Its protein product is CASSPIDRNTEAFF.

This clonotype was counted at least ten times. A junction boundary mismatches the germline segment, possibly from a read error. This chain connects TRBV7-2 to TRBJ1-2, with 7 bases that match TRBD1. The V gene's germline CDR1 is SGHTA and CDR2 FQGNSA. This CDR3 spans 12 amino acids. In DNA form, the CDR3 reads TGTGCCAGCAGCTCCCGACAGGGATTTGGACAGTTC. It codes for CASSSRQGFGQF.

This clonotype came up many times. V gene TRBV24-1 combines with J gene TRBJ2-6, with a weak D call TRBD1 (7 bases). Looked up from germline, CDR1 is KGHDR and CDR2 is SFDVKD. The CDR3 covers 19 residues. The V end lost 4 bases, the J end lost 4 bases, and 22 bases lay between the germline ends. The chain's CDR3 is CATSDHRGPGRTGANVLTF. CDR3 nucleotides: TGTGCCACCAGTGACCACAGGGGTCCCGGGAGAACCGGGGCCAACGTCCTGACTTTC.

This clonotype was counted ten times or more. CDR3 bases: TGTGCCAGTAGTTTTTCCTTGAACCATAATCAGCCCCAGCATTTT. Translation: CASSFSLNHNQPQHF. The chain has TRBV19 and TRBJ1-5; D is unresolved. The CDR3 is 15 amino acids. The germline V gene has CDR1 LNHDA and CDR2 SQIVND (reference sequence). V was trimmed by 5 bases and J by 4 bases, leaving 15 bases between them.

This clonotype showed up many times. The J gene is TRBJ1-6, the V gene TRBV28; D is perhaps TRBD1 (5 bases). CDR1 and CDR2 from the germline V gene are MDHEN and SYDVKM. Trimming shortened V by 5 bases and J by 10 bases, and 9 bases separated the two germline ends. CDR3 length: 12 amino acids. The CDR3 protein is CASSPRGSPLHF. CDR3 DNA: TGTGCCAGCAGTCCGAGGGGATCACCCCTCCACTTT.